These 5 T cell receptor beta chains originate from one sample sequenced in a study of T cells after yellow fever vaccination. TCRdb reanalysed the 5' RACE reads using MiXCR and keeps one entry per CDR3 protein. The table lists approximately 300,000 distinct CDR3 sequences, about 6.6% of them singletons, with about 18% in the top ten. The specimen was PBMCs, collected about 41 days after the first yellow fever vaccination. The receptors come from a man aged 18 to 30 who received the YFV17D yellow fever vaccine.

In this sample, this clonotype turned up a few times. The chain has TRBV6-6 and TRBJ2-7; D is unclear. Trimming left V 6 bases short and J 7 bases short, with 10 bases between. Germline V gives CDR1 MNHNY, CDR2 SVGAGI (reference sequence). CDR3 length: 11 amino acids. DNA of the CDR3: TGTGCCAGCAGCCCCGAACAGGAGCAGTACTTC. This translates into CASSPEQEQYF.

This clonotype was counted many times. CDR3 sequence reads: CASSFSRLTSTDTQYF. CDR3 DNA sequence: TGTGCCAGCAGCTTTTCACGCTTGACTAGCACAGATACGCAGTATTTT. V is TRBV7-8 and J is TRBJ2-3; D is ambiguous. The CDR3 totals 16 residues. Germline CDR1 is SGHVS and CDR2 is FQNEAQ. V gave up 3 bases and J gave up 0 bases, with 13 bases separating them.

Only a few counts were recorded for this clonotype. J is TRBJ2-5 and V is TRBV7-2, with TRBD2 matching over 14 bases. The V gene end was trimmed by 5 bases and the J gene end by 7 bases; junction bases not matched to a gene: 12. CDR1 SGHTA and CDR2 FQGNSA come from the germline V gene. The CDR3 covers 17 residues. CDR3 protein: CASSPGLAGGGEVTQYF. The CDR3 nucleotides read TGTGCCAGCAGCCCCGGACTAGCGGGGGGTGGGGAGGTGACCCAGTACTTC.

This clonotype has only a few counts. The chain combines TRBV30 with TRBJ2-7; D possibly corresponds to TRBD2 (7 bases). Germline assignment: CDR1 GTSNPN and CDR2 SVGIG (reference sequence). V was cut by 5 bases and J by 0 bases, with 17 bases left in between. There are 15 residues in the CDR3. Here the CDR3 reads CAWAVVRGLSYEQYF. The CDR3 bases are TGTGCCTGGGCAGTCGTGCGGGGGCTCTCCTACGAGCAGTACTTC.

This clonotype was found a few times. The chain uses TRBV12-3 or TRBV12-4 and TRBJ2-4; 9 positions match TRBD1. V trimming: 7 bases; J trimming: 9 bases; junction bases outside the gene matches: 7. This CDR3 is built from 13 residues. The DNA for the CDR3 is TGTGCCAGCACTCGACAGGGGGACCCCATTCAGTACTTC. As protein: CASTRQGDPIQYF.